The table lists the clone carrying this T cell receptor beta chain with a count of one. Under the authors' procedure: By means of reference gene primer amplification, nucleated cell counts were estimated. Libraries were prepared by immunoSEQ multiplex PCR; TCRdb keeps only in-frame clonotypes and omits some of them. V and J calls and clone size are given by that table; D and trimming were obtained from the DNA. The table has 150,000 to 200,000 clones, around nine tenths seen once. Seattle patients were enrolled while actively infected and followed longitudinally. This sample was taken from a study of blood T cell repertoires in COVID-19. V lost 7 bases and J lost 1, with 7 bases in between. CDR1 and CDR2 from the germline V gene are KGHDR and SFDVKD. The CDR3 has 14 amino acids.

This TCR came from a woman between 65 and 79 years old with COVID-19, enrolled during active disease. The sequencing input was peripheral blood. The genes are TRBV24-1 and TRBJ2-6; D ambiguous. CDR3 nucleotide sequence: TGTGCCACCAGCTCAGGTTCTGGGGCCAACGTCCTGACTTTC. Protein product: CATSSGSGANVLTF.